This entry describes one T cell receptor beta chain. Its cognate antigen is unknown. These data are taken from a study of cytomegalovirus exposure and HLA in healthy donors. Primers included in the PCR were 60 Vbeta and 13 Jbeta primers. Method: immunoSEQ multiplex PCR; TCRdb's copy keeps in-frame clones and lacks some. The table lists some 98,000 clones, about 81% of them singletons. All donors participated as healthy donors of bone marrow. The CDR3 runs to 15 residues. Trimming at V came to 6 bases and at J to 9 bases, leaving 11 bases not matched to a gene. The germline V gene encodes CDR1 SGHRS and CDR2 YFSETQ. Study-wide points: Some public TCRs appeared in many individuals, while most sequences were rare. The analysis excluded some indistinguishable V segments, including TRBV6-2 and TRBV6-3. Cytomegalovirus association was assigned to about 150 TCR beta chains.

This clonotype originated in a man aged 40-49 years in good health and CMV-seronegative. The chain has TRBV5-1 and TRBJ1-6; 8 bases match TRBD1. Sequencing used PBMCs. This CDR3 reads CASTSAGGSSSPLHF. CDR3 nucleotides: TGCGCCAGCACATCCGCAGGGGGCTCTAGTTCACCCCTCCACTTT. Full variable domain (missing parts from reference TRBV5-1 and TRBJ1-6): KAGVTQTPRYLIKTRGQQVTLSCSPISGHRSVSWYQQTPGQGLQFLFEYFSETQRNKGNFPGRFSGRQFSNSRSEMNVSTLELGDSALYLCASTSAGGSSSPLHFGNGTRLTVT.